This TCR beta chain was obtained from a study of CD8 T cells in Susac syndrome. Study outcomes and limitations: The study conceded that relatively few individuals underwent its TCR sequencing and HLA analysis.

A remark on this clonotype: Its antigen is undetermined.

Relapsing-remitting disease, either stable or active, was present in the multiple sclerosis controls, who were treatment-naive patients. FACS enriched CD8+ TEMRA cells, while bulk CD8+ and CD4+ were negatively isolated. The authors reverse transcribed roughly 0.5 to 1 ug RNA with random hexamers. The authors amplified TCR beta CDR3 across 54 Vbeta and 13 Jbeta using immunoSEQ multiplex PCR. TCRdb processed the immunoSEQ multiplex PCR reads anew with MiXCR; each CDR3 protein has one entry. The sample has some 300,000 distinct CDR3 sequences, approximately 85% seen once. This CDR3 has 15 amino acids. V shed 9 bases, J shed 5 bases, and the junction held 14 bases outside the gene matches. Germline-derived CDR1 and CDR2 are SGHTA and FQGTGA.

The sequence was obtained from a human donor with multiple sclerosis. The chain links TRBV7-3 to TRBJ2-5; 8 nucleotides agree with TRBD1. Source material: CD8+ T cells from PBMCs. CDR3 nucleotide sequence: TGTGCCAGTAAGCTCGGACAGGGAGGAGGGGAGACCCAGTACTTC. Translation: CASKLGQGGGETQYF. The whole variable domain, remainder taken from reference TRBV7-3 and TRBJ2-5, is GAGVSQTPSNKVTEKGKYVELRCDPISGHTALYWYRQSLGQGPEFLIYFQGTGAADDSGLPNDRFFAVRPEGSVSTLKIQRTERGDSAVYLCASKLGQGGGETQYFGPGTRLLVL.